The present entry profiles one T cell receptor (beta chain) with its context. Its antigen is not identified. Sequencing was performed with immunoSEQ multiplex PCR; in TCRdb, only in-frame clones are kept and a portion is missing. Seen here are about 130,000 clones, roughly 84% observed once, and the top ten hold about 3.3%. The data derive from a study of cytotoxic CD8 clonotypes in ibrutinib-treated CLL. About the research overall: Productive templates averaged about 250,000 per sample, and productive rearrangements 90,000 to 100,000. Study outcomes and limitations: Relative to age-matched healthy donors, clonality at baseline was higher, and it tracked circulating CD8+ T-cell counts. For progressing versus sustained-remission patients, sampling times were not the same.

The V end lost 8 bases, the J end lost 7 bases, and 15 bases lay between the germline ends. This CDR3 is built from 14 residues. From germline, CDR1 is LNHDA and CDR2 SQIVND (reference sequence). The chain joins TRBV19 to TRBJ1-6; TRBD1 is a possible D gene (6 bases). This clonotype originated in a human donor with chronic lymphocytic leukemia. Here the sequenced sample was PBMCs, taken after 24 months of ibrutinib treatment. The CDR3 spells CASGYQGRNSPLHF. The CDR3 DNA reads TGTGCCAGTGGCTACCAGGGGCGGAATTCACCCCTCCACTTT.